The subject of this entry is one TCR beta chain. Its antigen is undetermined. This table comes from immunoSEQ multiplex PCR, and its TCRdb copy is limited to in-frame clones, with some not included. The top ten hold about 1.5% of the sample, which has 130,000 to 150,000 clones, around 87% seen once. From germline, CDR1 is SEHNR and CDR2 FQNEAQ (reference sequence). This CDR3 spans 15 amino acids. V gave up 5 bases and J gave up 2 bases, with 15 bases separating them. This specimen belongs to a study of T cell responses to AZD1222 COVID-19 vaccine. Study results and caveats: Spike-specific TCR repertoires showed rising breadth and depth after two AZD1222 doses.

This clonotype was obtained from an adult in good health. V usage is TRBV7-9 and J usage is TRBJ1-1; D unresolved. Sequenced material: peripheral blood, taken on day 0 of AZD1222 vaccination. The CDR3 region is CASSPRTLRNTEAFF. CDR3 nucleotides: TGTGCCAGCAGCCCAAGGACTCTCAGAAACACTGAAGCTTTCTTT.